The clone carrying this T cell receptor (beta chain) was seen repeatedly, ten times or more. Its cognate antigen is unknown. The source of the sample is a study of T cells in Graves' hyperthyroidism and ophthalmopathy. Study conclusions and caveats: Ophthalmopathy and stable hyperthyroidism were told apart by a 13 V-J model. Among thyroid clonotypes expanded above 0.001, most also appeared in blood. It was a median roughly 6.5 months before onset that the model predicted ophthalmopathy.

TCR beta CDR3 regions were amplified from RNA. RT-PCR in the first round (using the HTBI primer set) targeted the TCR CDR3. TCRdb re-analysed the multiplex PCR reads in MiXCR, keeping a single row per CDR3 protein. The profile shows around 610,000 distinct CDR3 sequences, roughly 14% of them singletons. CDR3 length: 15 residues. With 5 bases clipped from V and 9 bases from J, the junction kept 12 bases outside the gene matches. Among ophthalmopathy patients, the Clinical Activity Score reached at least 3, the NOSPECS grade reached at least 4, and duration remained under 3 months. The J gene is TRBJ2-2, the V gene TRBV12-3 or TRBV12-4, with 7 bases aligning to TRBD1. The receptor was derived from a woman aged 40 to 55 with Graves' ophthalmopathy. The specimen was blood. The CDR3 spells CASSRKGTVDRELFF. Here the CDR3 DNA reads TGTGCCAGCAGTCGCAAGGGGACAGTGGACCGGGAGCTGTTTTTT.